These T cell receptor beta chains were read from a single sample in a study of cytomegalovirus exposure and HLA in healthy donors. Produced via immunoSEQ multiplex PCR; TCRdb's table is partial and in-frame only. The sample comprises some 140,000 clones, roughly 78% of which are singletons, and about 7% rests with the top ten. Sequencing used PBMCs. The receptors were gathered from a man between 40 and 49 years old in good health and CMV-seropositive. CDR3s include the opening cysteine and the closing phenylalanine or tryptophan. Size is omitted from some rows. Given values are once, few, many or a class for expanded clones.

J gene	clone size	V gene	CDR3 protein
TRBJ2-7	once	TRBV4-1	CASSQEMGDSEQYF
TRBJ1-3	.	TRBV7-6	CASSLVRDRAGNTIYF
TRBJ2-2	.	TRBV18	CASPTANTGELFF
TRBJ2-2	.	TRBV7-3	CASSLRASGNGGELFF
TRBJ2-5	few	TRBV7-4	CASSLEIAGGVFEETQYF
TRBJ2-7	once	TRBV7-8	CASSLGAGGLSYEQYF
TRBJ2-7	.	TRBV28	CASSQTGGPSYEQYF
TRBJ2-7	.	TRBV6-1	CASGAGGPYEQYF
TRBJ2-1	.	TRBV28	CVTGGLYNEQFF
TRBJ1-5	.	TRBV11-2	CASSKGAGASNQPQHF
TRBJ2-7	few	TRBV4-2	CASSLASGEQYF
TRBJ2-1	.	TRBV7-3	CASSLPSIDEQFF
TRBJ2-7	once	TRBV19	CASSVPGLAGSAYEQYF
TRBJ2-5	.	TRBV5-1	CASSTDRVTETQYF
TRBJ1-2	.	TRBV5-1	CASSLVAYPGDYGYTF
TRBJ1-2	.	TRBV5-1	CASSIGGDVNYGYTF
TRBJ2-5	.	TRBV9	CASSVAGNQETQYF
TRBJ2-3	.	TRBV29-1	CSVTRQGTDTQYF
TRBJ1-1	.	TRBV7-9	CASSSPGQGPFEAFF
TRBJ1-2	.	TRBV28	CASRRTGGDGYTF
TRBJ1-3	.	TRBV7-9	CASSLAGQALNTIYF
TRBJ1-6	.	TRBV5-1	CASSRTVSSYNSPLHF
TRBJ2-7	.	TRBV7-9	CASSIGQMQYF
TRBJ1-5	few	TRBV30	CAWSVDTDQPQHF
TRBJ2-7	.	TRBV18	CASSPGLAGVSYEQYF
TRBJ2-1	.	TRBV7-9	CASSPYTSGNNEQFF
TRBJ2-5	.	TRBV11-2	CASSRGTGPQETQYF
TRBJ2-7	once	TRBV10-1	CASSESAGGSRDEQYF
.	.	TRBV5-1	CASSLDTSGSYEQYF
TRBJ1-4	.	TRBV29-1	CSVGQGTANEKLFF
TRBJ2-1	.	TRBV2	CASDYHNEQFF
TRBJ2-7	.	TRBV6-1	CASSDHRRGGEQYF
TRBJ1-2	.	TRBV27	CASSFRGVYGYTF
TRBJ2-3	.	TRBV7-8	CASSLVNKGTDTQYF
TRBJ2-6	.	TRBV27	CAGSTQGASGANVLTF
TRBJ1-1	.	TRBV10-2	CASSEWTENTEAFF
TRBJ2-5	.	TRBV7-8	CASAWYGEETQYF
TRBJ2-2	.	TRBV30	CAWSGGVVRTGELFF
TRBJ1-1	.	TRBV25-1	CASSDLDPAVTEAFF
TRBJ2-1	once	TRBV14	CASSAWVGAQLGDEQFF
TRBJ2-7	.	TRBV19	CASSPTWTGSYEQYF
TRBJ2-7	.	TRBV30	CAWTSGNSYEQYF
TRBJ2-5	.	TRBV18	CASSTTQETQYF
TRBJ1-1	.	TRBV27	CASSLSSARGTEAFF
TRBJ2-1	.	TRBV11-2	CASSVDLYNEQFF
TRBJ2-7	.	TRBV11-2	CASSPHGGPYEQYF
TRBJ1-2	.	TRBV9	CASSSTGGRGYGYTF
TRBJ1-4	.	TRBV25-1	CASSEDFKNEKLFF
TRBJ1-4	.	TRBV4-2	CASRSLGQAYEKLFF
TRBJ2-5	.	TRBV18	CASSPKGQETQYF